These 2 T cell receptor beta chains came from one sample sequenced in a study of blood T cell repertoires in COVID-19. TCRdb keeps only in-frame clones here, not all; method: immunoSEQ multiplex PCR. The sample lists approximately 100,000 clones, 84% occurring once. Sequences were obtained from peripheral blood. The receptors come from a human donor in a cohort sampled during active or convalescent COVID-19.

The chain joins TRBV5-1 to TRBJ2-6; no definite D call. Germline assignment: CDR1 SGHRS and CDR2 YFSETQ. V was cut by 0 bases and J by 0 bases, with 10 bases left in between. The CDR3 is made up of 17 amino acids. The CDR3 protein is CASSLGLTASGANVLTF. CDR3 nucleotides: TGCGCCAGCAGCTTGGGACTCACCGCCTCTGGGGCCAACGTCCTGACTTTC.

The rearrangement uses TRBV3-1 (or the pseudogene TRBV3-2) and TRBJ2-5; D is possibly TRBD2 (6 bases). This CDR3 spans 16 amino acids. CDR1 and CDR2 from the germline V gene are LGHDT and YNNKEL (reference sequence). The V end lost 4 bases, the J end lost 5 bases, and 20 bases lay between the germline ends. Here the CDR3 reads CASSPRLASAGETQYF. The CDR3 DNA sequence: TGTGCCAGCAGCCCCCGACTTGCTAGCGCTGGGGAGACCCAGTACTTC.